Below are 30 T cell receptor beta chains sequenced from a single sample in a study of blood T cell repertoires in COVID-19. Generated by immunoSEQ multiplex PCR, the TCRdb table keeps only in-frame clones and is missing some. The table records roughly 100,000 clones, around nine tenths of them present only once. Sequenced sample: peripheral blood. The receptor source for this set is a human donor with COVID-19, enrolled during active disease. The donor label of this sample is uncertain.

The J gene is TRBJ2-3, the V gene TRBV3-1 (or the pseudogene TRBV3-2); D ambiguous. V was shortened by 0 bases and J by 2 bases, with 3 bases between the two germline ends. Germline V gives CDR1 LGHDT, CDR2 YNNKEL (reference sequence). The CDR3 spans 13 residues. The CDR3 loop is CASSQDHTDTQYF. The CDR3 bases are TGTGCCAGCAGCCAAGACCACACAGATACGCAGTATTTT.

This clone was picked up a small number of times. The chain combines TRBV27 with TRBJ1-5; 10 positions agree with TRBD1. CDR3 length equals 13 residues. Germline CDR1 is MNHEY and CDR2 is SMNVEV (reference sequence). V gave up 6 bases and J gave up 7 bases; unmatched junction bases: 3. The CDR3 DNA reads TGTGCCAGCAGCGGGACAGGGGCGCAGCCCCAGCATTTT. Protein: CASSGTGAQPQHF.

This chain links TRBV18 with TRBJ1-4; D not certain. This CDR3 has 14 amino acids. V lost 6 bases and J 6 bases, leaving 14 bases between the germline ends. Germline-derived CDR1 and CDR2 are KGHSH and LQKENI. The CDR3 here is CASSLGGGDEKLFF. DNA of the CDR3: TGTGCCAGCTCCTTAGGTGGAGGTGATGAAAAACTGTTTTTT.

This rearrangement joins TRBV18 to TRBJ1-2; a possible D gene is TRBD1 (5 bases). The CDR3 extends over 16 amino acids. V was trimmed by 2 bases and J by 3 bases, leaving 16 bases between them. Germline V gene lookup returns CDR1 KGHSH and CDR2 LQKENI. The CDR3 sequence: CASSPFSGREHYGYTF. CDR3 bases: TGTGCCAGCTCACCATTCTCAGGGAGGGAGCACTATGGCTACACCTTC. The full variable domain, rest sourced from reference TRBV18 and TRBJ1-2, is NAGVMQNPRHLVRRRGQEARLRCSPMKGHSHVYWYRQLPEEGLKFMVYLQKENIIDESGMPKERFSAEFPKEGPSILRIQQVVRGDSAAYFCASSPFSGREHYGYTFGSGTRLTVV.

V is TRBV25-1 and J is TRBJ1-5, with D perhaps TRBD1 (5 bases). CDR1 MGHDK and CDR2 SYGVNS come from the germline V gene. The CDR3 extends over 12 amino acids. Trimming left V 7 bases short and J 8 bases short, with 12 bases between. DNA for the CDR3: TGTGCCAGCACCAGAGCGGGGGAGCCCCAGCATTTT. Amino acids: CASTRAGEPQHF.

The genes are TRBV5-5 and TRBJ1-2, with 7 bases lining up with TRBD1. V lost 4 bases and J lost 7; bases outside the gene matches: 7. CDR1 is SGHKS and CDR2 is YYEKEE in the germline V gene (reference sequence). The CDR3 is made up of 13 amino acids. As DNA, the CDR3 is TGTGCCAGCAGCCCCGGAGGGGGCCTTGGCTACACCTTC. Residues: CASSPGGGLGYTF.

This chain joins TRBV9 and TRBJ1-2; possible D gene TRBD1, 6 bases. Trimming removed 3 bases at V and 1 base at J, with 13 bases between. The CDR3 spans 15 residues. Germline values: CDR1 SGDLS, CDR2 YYNGEE. The CDR3 loop is CASSAAGALNYGYTF. In DNA form, the CDR3 reads TGTGCCAGCAGCGCCGCGGGGGCCCTTAACTATGGCTACACCTTC. The full variable domain, with the rest looked up from reference TRBV9 and TRBJ1-2, is DSGVTQTPKHLITATGQRVTLRCSPRSGDLSVYWYQQSLDQGLQFLIQYYNGEERAKGNILERFSAQQFPDLHSELNLSSLELGDSALYFCASSAAGALNYGYTFGSGTRLTVV.

The chain joins TRBV11-2 to TRBJ1-1; D is possibly TRBD1 (5 bases). The ends were cut back, 8 bases at V and 4 bases at J, with 23 bases in the middle. Per the germline V gene, CDR1 is SGHAT and CDR2 is FQNNGV. CDR3 length equals 16 residues. The CDR3 nucleotides read TGTGCCAGCGCAACTCAAGGGGCGGTCTCGGGCACTGAAGCTTTCTTT. It is translated as CASATQGAVSGTEAFF.

This chain connects TRBV5-1 to TRBJ1-4; 9 bases agree with TRBD1. V gave up 4 bases and J gave up 7 bases; unmatched junction bases: 5. Germline CDR1 is SGHRS and CDR2 is YFSETQ. The CDR3 loop spans 14 amino acids. CDR3 in amino acids: CASSPDRGGEKLFF. The CDR3 region has the DNA TGCGCCAGCAGCCCGGACAGGGGCGGTGAAAAACTGTTTTTT.

The chain combines TRBV9 with TRBJ2-3, with D unresolved. V shed 3 bases and J shed 1 base, with 12 bases lying between them. This CDR3 has 15 amino acids. Germline loops: CDR1 SGDLS, CDR2 YYNGEE. The CDR3 sequence is CASSDLTPGTDTQYF. In DNA, the CDR3 is TGTGCCAGCAGCGACTTGACACCGGGCACAGATACGCAGTATTTT. Drawing the rest from reference TRBV9 and TRBJ2-3, the complete variable domain is DSGVTQTPKHLITATGQRVTLRCSPRSGDLSVYWYQQSLDQGLQFLIQYYNGEERAKGNILERFSAQQFPDLHSELNLSSLELGDSALYFCASSDLTPGTDTQYFGPGTRLTVL.

This rearrangement joins TRBV14 to TRBJ1-2; no reliable D call. This CDR3 contains 13 residues. CDR1 is SGHDN and CDR2 is FVKESK in the germline V gene. V was clipped by 0 bases and J by 4 bases, with 6 bases between them. The CDR3 protein is CASSQDRLYGYTF. CDR3 nucleotide sequence: TGTGCCAGCAGCCAAGATCGTCTCTATGGCTACACCTTC.

This chain joins TRBV12-3 or TRBV12-4 and TRBJ1-1; perhaps TRBD1 as D (5 bases). The V gene lost 6 bases and the J gene lost 4 bases, with 12 bases spanning the gap. CDR3 length equals 13 residues. The chain's CDR3 is CASSFGGSTEAFF. CDR3 DNA: TGTGCCAGCAGCTTTGGGGGGAGCACTGAAGCTTTCTTT.

This clone turned up a few times. The chain has TRBV9 and TRBJ1-2; TRBD1 aligns across 8 bases. Germline CDR1 reads SGDLS; CDR2 reads YYNGEE. The V gene end was trimmed by 5 bases and the J gene end by 7 bases; junction bases not matched to a gene: 19. The CDR3 length is 17 residues. CDR3 sequence reads: CASSQRRDRKPLLGYTF. The CDR3 DNA follows: TGTGCCAGCAGTCAACGCCGGGACAGGAAGCCCCTGCTTGGCTACACCTTC.

The chain recombines TRBV5-4 with TRBJ2-1, with D possibly TRBD2 on 6 matching bases. This CDR3 contains 16 residues. Germline V CDR1 and CDR2: SGHNT, YYREEE (reference sequence). Trimming removed 2 bases from V and 4 bases from J, with 16 bases in between. The DNA of the CDR3 is TGTGCCAGCAGCTTAGATCCGGACGGGGGTTACAATGAGCAGTTCTTC. Amino acids: CASSLDPDGGYNEQFF.

This chain uses TRBV2 with TRBJ1-3; 7 nucleotides match TRBD1. CDR1 SNHLY and CDR2 FYNNEI come from the germline V gene. The CDR3 is 15 residues long. After removal of 6 bases from V and 4 bases from J, the junction contained 9 bases not matched to a gene. CDR3 amino acids: CASSVTGVEGNTIYF. The CDR3 DNA follows: TGTGCCAGCAGCGTTACAGGGGTGGAAGGAAACACCATATATTTT. The full variable domain, completed using reference TRBV2 and TRBJ1-3, is EPEVTQTPSHQVTQMGQEVILRCVPISNHLYFYWYRQILGQKVEFLVSFYNNEISEKSEIFDDQFSVERPDGSNFTLKIRSTKLEDSAMYFCASSVTGVEGNTIYFGEGSWLTVV.

This chain links TRBV2 with TRBJ2-5; 7 nucleotides line up with TRBD1. J gave up 3 bases and V 1 base, and 2 bases lay outside the gene matches. Germline V gives CDR1 SNHLY, CDR2 FYNNEI. The CDR3 is 14 amino acids. Here the CDR3 reads CASSEGQGEETQYF. In nucleotides, the CDR3 is TGTGCCAGCAGTGAAGGTCAGGGGGAAGAGACCCAGTACTTC.

The chain joins TRBV5-1 to TRBJ2-4; 7 bases fit TRBD2. Germline V lookup: CDR1 SGHRS, CDR2 YFSETQ. V lost 1 base, J lost 6 bases, and 4 bases stayed unmatched. The CDR3 has 14 residues. CDR3 DNA sequence: TGCGCCAGCAGCTTGTTTACGGGGGGAAACATTCAGTACTTC. Its translation is CASSLFTGGNIQYF.

About this clone: At one end, the junction sequence differs from germline, possibly due to a read error. The chain joins TRBV3-1 (or the pseudogene TRBV3-2) to TRBJ2-1; a weak D match, TRBD1 (7 bases). Germline CDR1 and CDR2: LGHDT and YNNKEL (reference sequence). The CDR3 is 12 residues long. The CDR3 reads CASSSEGQRRLF. In DNA, the CDR3 is TGTGCCAGCAGCTCGGAGGGACAGCGTCGCCTCTTC.

This sequence joins TRBV7-2 and TRBJ1-5, with 8 bases that match TRBD1. The CDR3 length is 16 residues. The V gene end was trimmed by 2 bases and the J gene end by 5 bases; junction bases not matched to a gene: 8. Germline V gene lookup returns CDR1 SGHTA and CDR2 FQGNSA. CDR3 nucleotides: TGTGCCAGCAGCTTACAGGGGGCAGGTTGGGATCAGCCCCAGCATTTT. This codes for CASSLQGAGWDQPQHF.

The chain has TRBV6-6 and TRBJ1-3; D is unclear. From germline, CDR1 is MNHNY and CDR2 SVGAGI (reference sequence). The V end was cut by 5 bases, the J end by 0 bases, with 26 bases between. CDR3 length: 20 residues. CDR3: CASSPGLGRIKNRSGNTIYF. The CDR3 DNA is TGTGCCAGCAGTCCCGGATTGGGCAGGATAAAGAACCGCTCTGGAAACACCATATATTTT.

This clone was detected only once. V gene TRBV24-1 combines with J gene TRBJ1-2; D possibly corresponds to TRBD1 (5 bases). The CDR3 covers 14 residues. V was trimmed by 7 bases and J by 2 bases, leaving 13 bases between them. CDR1 is KGHDR and CDR2 is SFDVKD in the germline V gene. CDR3 nucleotide sequence: TGTGCCACCAGCCCCCAAGGGGCAAACTATGGCTACACCTTC. The encoded protein is CATSPQGANYGYTF.

This clone was detected once. This sequence joins TRBV12-5 and TRBJ1-2, with 9 bases lining up with TRBD1. The CDR3 is made up of 14 amino acids. Germline V gene data show CDR1 as LGHNT and CDR2 as FRNRAP. Losses at the gene ends were 5 bases for V and 0 bases for J; bases not matched to a gene: 1. The CDR3 reads CASGGQGTNYGYTF. The DNA of the CDR3 is TGTGCTAGTGGTGGACAGGGGACTAACTATGGCTACACCTTC.

This chain uses TRBV19 with TRBJ2-5, with D perhaps matching TRBD1 (5 bases). The germline V gene encodes CDR1 LNHDA and CDR2 SQIVND (reference sequence). The CDR3 length is 13 residues. The germline V and J ends were trimmed by 2 bases and 4 bases, with 8 bases remaining between them. The DNA of the CDR3 is TGTGCCAGTAGTATAAGGGGATTAGAGACCCAGTACTTC. Protein sequence: CASSIRGLETQYF.

CDR3 in amino acids: CSTGDGENIQYF. The CDR3 nucleotides are TGCAGCACAGGGGACGGGGAAAACATTCAGTACTTC. The chain employs TRBV29-1 and TRBJ2-4; 7 bases fit TRBD1. CDR1 and CDR2 from the germline V gene are SQVTM and ANQGSEA. Trimming took 8 bases from V and 5 from J; bases not matched to a gene: 6. This CDR3 contains 12 residues.

The chain carries TRBV19 and TRBJ1-5; TRBD1 agrees at 9 bases. Germline CDR1 and CDR2: LNHDA and SQIVND (reference sequence). The CDR3 is made up of 15 amino acids. V shed 4 bases and J 6 bases; nucleotides not matched to a gene: 7. CDR3 sequence reads: CASSTGTGTGQPQHF. In DNA form, the CDR3 reads TGTGCCAGTAGTACCGGGACAGGGACGGGTCAGCCCCAGCATTTT.

The J gene is TRBJ1-1, the V gene TRBV12-3 or TRBV12-4; maybe TRBD1 (5 bases). The CDR3 runs to 13 residues. V shed 4 bases and J shed 5 bases, with 11 bases lying between them. CDR3 bases: TGTGCCAGCAGTTGGGGCAGTCGGACTGAAGCTTTCTTT. Translated, it gives CASSWGSRTEAFF.

The chain links TRBV5-6 to TRBJ2-1; 9 bases match TRBD1. The CDR3 sequence is 16 residues long. CDR1 is SGHDT, CDR2 YYEEEE, per germline. After removal of 4 bases from V and 9 bases from J, the junction contained 14 bases not matched to a gene. CDR3 nucleotide sequence: TGTGCCAGCAGCGAGTGGCGGGGACAGGGATGGAGTGAGCAGTTCTTC. Its protein product is CASSEWRGQGWSEQFF. Full variable domain (outside the CDR3, taken from reference TRBV5-6 and TRBJ2-1): DAGVTQSPTHLIKTRGQQVTLRCSPKSGHDTVSWYQQALGQGPQFIFQYYEEEERQRGNFPDRFSGHQFPNYSSELNVNALLLGDSALYLCASSEWRGQGWSEQFFGPGTRLTVL.

J is TRBJ1-1 and V is TRBV7-3, with D tentatively TRBD1 (5 bases). CDR3 length equals 15 residues. The ends were cut back, 6 bases at V and 1 base at J, with 15 bases in the middle. Germline V gene lookup returns CDR1 SGHTA and CDR2 FQGTGA. The CDR3: CASSKQGGQNTEAFF. CDR3 nucleotides: TGTGCCAGCAGTAAGCAGGGTGGCCAGAACACTGAAGCTTTCTTT. Full variable domain (rest looked up from reference TRBV7-3 and TRBJ1-1): GAGVSQTPSNKVTEKGKYVELRCDPISGHTALYWYRQSLGQGPEFLIYFQGTGAADDSGLPNDRFFAVRPEGSVSTLKIQRTERGDSAVYLCASSKQGGQNTEAFFGQGTRLTVV.

The rearrangement uses TRBV19 and TRBJ1-4, with D tentatively TRBD1 (6 bases). The V and J ends lost 3 bases and 0 bases respectively, with 8 bases between them. CDR3 length equals 15 residues. Germline CDR1 reads LNHDA; CDR2 reads SQIVND (reference sequence). In nucleotides, the CDR3 is TGTGCCAGTAGTATCCGACAGGCAACTAATGAAAAACTGTTTTTT. This translates into CASSIRQATNEKLFF.

The genes are TRBV5-1 and TRBJ2-3, with 7 bases that match TRBD1. CDR1 is SGHRS, CDR2 YFSETQ, per germline. After removal of 0 bases from V and 6 bases from J, the junction contained 4 bases not matched to a gene. This CDR3 contains 14 residues. This CDR3 is CASSLGDSLDTQYF. In DNA form, the CDR3 reads TGCGCCAGCAGCTTGGGGGACAGCCTTGATACGCAGTATTTT.